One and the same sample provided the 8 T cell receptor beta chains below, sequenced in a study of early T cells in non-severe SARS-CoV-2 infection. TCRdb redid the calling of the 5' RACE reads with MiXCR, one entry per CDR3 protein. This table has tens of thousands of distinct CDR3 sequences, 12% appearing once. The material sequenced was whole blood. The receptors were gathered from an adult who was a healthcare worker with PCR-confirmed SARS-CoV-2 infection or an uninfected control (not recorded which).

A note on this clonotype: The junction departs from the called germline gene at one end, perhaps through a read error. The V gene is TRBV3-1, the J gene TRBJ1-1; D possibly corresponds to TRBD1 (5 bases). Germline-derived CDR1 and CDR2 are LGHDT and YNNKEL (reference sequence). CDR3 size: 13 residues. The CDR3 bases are TGTGCCAGCAGCCGAGCGGACATCACTGAAGCTCTCTTT. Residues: CASSRADITEALF.

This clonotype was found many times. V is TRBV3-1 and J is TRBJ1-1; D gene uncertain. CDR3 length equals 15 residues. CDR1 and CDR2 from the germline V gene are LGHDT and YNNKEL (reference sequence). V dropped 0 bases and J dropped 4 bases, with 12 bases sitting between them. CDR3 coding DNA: TGTGCCAGCAGCCAAGATGAGGTGGATGTCACTGAAGCTTTCTTT. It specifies CASSQDEVDVTEAFF. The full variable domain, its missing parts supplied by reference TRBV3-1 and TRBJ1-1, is DTAVSQTPKYLVTQMGNDKSIKCEQNLGHDTMYWYKQDSKKFLKIMFSYNNKELIINETVPNRFSPKSPDKAHLNLHINSLELGDSAVYFCASSQDEVDVTEAFFGQGTRLTVV.

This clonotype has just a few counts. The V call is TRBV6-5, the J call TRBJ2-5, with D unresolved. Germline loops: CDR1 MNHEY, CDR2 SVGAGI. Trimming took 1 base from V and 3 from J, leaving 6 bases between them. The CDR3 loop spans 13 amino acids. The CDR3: CASSYFTEETQYF. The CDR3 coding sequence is TGTGCCAGCAGTTACTTTACTGAAGAGACCCAGTACTTC.

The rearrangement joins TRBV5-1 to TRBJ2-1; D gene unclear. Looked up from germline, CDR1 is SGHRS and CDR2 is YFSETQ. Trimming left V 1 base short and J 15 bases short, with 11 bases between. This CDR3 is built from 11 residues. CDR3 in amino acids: CASSLYEDRFF. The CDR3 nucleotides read TGCGCCAGCAGCTTGTATGAGGACCGGTTCTTC.

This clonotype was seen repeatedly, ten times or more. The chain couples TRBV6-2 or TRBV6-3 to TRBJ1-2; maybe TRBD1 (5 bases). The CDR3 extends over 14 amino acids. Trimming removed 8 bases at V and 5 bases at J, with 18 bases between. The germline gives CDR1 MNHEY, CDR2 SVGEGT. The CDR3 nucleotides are TGTGCCAGCCACGAAGGCGGGGCTCCGTATGGCTACACCTTC. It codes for CASHEGGAPYGYTF.

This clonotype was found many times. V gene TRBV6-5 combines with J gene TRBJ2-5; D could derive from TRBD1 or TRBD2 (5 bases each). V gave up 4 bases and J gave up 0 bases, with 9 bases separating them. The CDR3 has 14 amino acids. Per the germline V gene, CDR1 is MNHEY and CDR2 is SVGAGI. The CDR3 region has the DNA TGTGCCAGCAGTTTCTGGGACGACCAAGAGACCCAGTACTTC. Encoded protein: CASSFWDDQETQYF.

CDR3 sequence: CASSPPRSGTGGRQTQYF. CDR3 nucleotides: TGTGCCAGCAGCCCACCAAGGTCGGGGACAGGGGGCCGGCAGACCCAGTACTTC. V usage is TRBV28 and J usage is TRBJ2-5; TRBD1 matches at 12 bases. This CDR3 is built from 18 residues. The junction had 17 bases not matched to a gene; V was cut back by 6 bases and J by 6 bases. Germline loops: CDR1 MDHEN, CDR2 SYDVKM. Filled out from reference TRBV28 and TRBJ2-5, the complete variable domain reads DVKVTQSSRYLVKRTGEKVFLECVQDMDHENMFWYRQDPGLGLRLIYFSYDVKMKEKGDIPEGYSVSREKKERFSLILESASTNQTSMYLCASSPPRSGTGGRQTQYFGPGTRLLVL.

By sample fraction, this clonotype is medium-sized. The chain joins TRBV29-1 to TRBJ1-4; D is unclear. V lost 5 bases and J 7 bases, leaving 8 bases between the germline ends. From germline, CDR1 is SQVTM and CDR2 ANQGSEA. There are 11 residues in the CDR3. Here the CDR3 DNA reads TGCAGCGTTCGGACGGGTGAAAAACTGTTTTTT. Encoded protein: CSVRTGEKLFF.